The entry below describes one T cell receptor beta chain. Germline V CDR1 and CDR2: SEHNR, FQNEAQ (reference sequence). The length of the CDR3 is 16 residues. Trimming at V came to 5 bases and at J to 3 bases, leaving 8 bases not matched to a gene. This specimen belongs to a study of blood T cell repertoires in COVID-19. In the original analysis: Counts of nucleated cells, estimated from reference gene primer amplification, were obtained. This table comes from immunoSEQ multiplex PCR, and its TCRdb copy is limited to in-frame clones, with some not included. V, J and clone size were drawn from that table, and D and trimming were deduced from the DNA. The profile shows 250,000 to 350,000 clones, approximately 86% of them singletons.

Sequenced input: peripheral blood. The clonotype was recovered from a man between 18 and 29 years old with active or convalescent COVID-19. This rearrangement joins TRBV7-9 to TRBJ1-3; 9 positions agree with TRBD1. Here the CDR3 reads CASSVGWGQGGNTIYF. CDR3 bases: TGTGCCAGCAGCGTTGGATGGGGACAGGGTGGAAACACCATATATTTT.